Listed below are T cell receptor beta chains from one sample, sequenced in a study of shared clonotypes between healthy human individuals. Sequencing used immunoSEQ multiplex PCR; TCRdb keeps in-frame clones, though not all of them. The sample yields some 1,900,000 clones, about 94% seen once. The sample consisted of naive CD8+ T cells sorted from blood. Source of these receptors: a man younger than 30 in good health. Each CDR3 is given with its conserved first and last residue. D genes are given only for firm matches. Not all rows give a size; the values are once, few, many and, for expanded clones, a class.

cdr3_nt: TGTGCCAGCAGTCTTGGGACCACTAATGAAAAACTGTTTTTT; cdr3_aa: CASSLGTTNEKLFF; d_call: -; j_call: TRBJ1-4; clone_size: -; v_call: TRBV28
cdr3_nt: TGTGCCAGCAGTTACATGCTAGCGGGGGACACCGGGGAGCTGTTTTTT; cdr3_aa: CASSYMLAGDTGELFF; d_call: TRBD2; j_call: TRBJ2-2; clone_size: -; v_call: TRBV6-6
cdr3_nt: TGCGCCAGCAGCCATCCATCAGGGCAAACTGAAGCTTTCTTT; cdr3_aa: CASSHPSGQTEAFF; d_call: -; j_call: TRBJ1-1; clone_size: -; v_call: TRBV4-1
cdr3_nt: TGTGCCATCAGTGAGGGGGTCCTAAGCAATCAGCCCCAGCATTTT; cdr3_aa: CAISEGVLSNQPQHF; d_call: -; j_call: TRBJ1-5; clone_size: few; v_call: TRBV10-3
cdr3_nt: TGCAGCTCGGAAGGTAGGGAGTTGGCCAATGAGCAGTTCTTC; cdr3_aa: CSSEGRELANEQFF; d_call: -; j_call: TRBJ2-1; clone_size: -; v_call: TRBV29-1
cdr3_nt: TGTGCCAGTATTCCCTTTGGAAACTATGGCTACACCTTC; cdr3_aa: CASIPFGNYGYTF; d_call: -; j_call: TRBJ1-2; clone_size: -; v_call: TRBV19
cdr3_nt: TGTGCCAGCAGTGAAGGGGTGGGACAGCGAAGCTCCTATAATTCACCCCTCCACTTT; cdr3_aa: CASSEGVGQRSSYNSPLHF; d_call: TRBD1; j_call: TRBJ1-6; clone_size: -; v_call: TRBV6-1
cdr3_nt: TGTGCCAGCAGCGTAGGCGGGAGCGGCTACGAGCAGTACTTC; cdr3_aa: CASSVGGSGYEQYF; d_call: TRBD2; j_call: TRBJ2-7; clone_size: -; v_call: TRBV9
cdr3_nt: TGTGCCAGCAGCCGAGGACAGGGTACCTTGTGGTCTGAAGCTTTCTTT; cdr3_aa: CASSRGQGTLWSEAFF; d_call: TRBD1; j_call: TRBJ1-1; clone_size: once; v_call: TRBV11-2
cdr3_nt: TGTGCCAGCAGCGTAGCTGGACTCCGTCGTATGGACTACGAGCAGTACTTC; cdr3_aa: CASSVAGLRRMDYEQYF; d_call: -; j_call: TRBJ2-7; clone_size: -; v_call: TRBV9
cdr3_nt: TGTGCCAGCTCACCCCCCGACAGGGAAGACTACGAGCAGTACTTC; cdr3_aa: CASSPPDREDYEQYF; d_call: TRBD1; j_call: TRBJ2-7; clone_size: once; v_call: TRBV18
cdr3_nt: TGTGCCAGCCTGGAGGGTCTCGAGGCTTTCTTT; cdr3_aa: CASLEGLEAFF; d_call: -; j_call: TRBJ1-1; clone_size: -; v_call: TRBV2
cdr3_nt: TGTGCCAGCAGCCCAGGCGGGGGGCTATACGAGCAGTACTTC; cdr3_aa: CASSPGGGLYEQYF; d_call: TRBD2; j_call: TRBJ2-7; clone_size: -; v_call: TRBV7-9
cdr3_nt: TGTGCCAAAGTGGGGGGCGAGCTTCAAGAGACCCAGTACTTC; cdr3_aa: CAKVGGELQETQYF; d_call: -; j_call: TRBJ2-5; clone_size: -; v_call: TRBV2
cdr3_nt: TGTGCCAGCACCACAGGAAGTAGCTACGAGCAGTACTTC; cdr3_aa: CASTTGSSYEQYF; d_call: -; j_call: TRBJ2-7; clone_size: -; v_call: TRBV7-9
cdr3_nt: TGTGCCAGCACTTCGCTAGAGTACAATGAGCAGTTCTTC; cdr3_aa: CASTSLEYNEQFF; d_call: -; j_call: TRBJ2-1; clone_size: -; v_call: TRBV27
cdr3_nt: TGTGCCAGCAGCGTAGGTTTGGGGGGAACTGAAGCTTTCTTT; cdr3_aa: CASSVGLGGTEAFF; d_call: -; j_call: TRBJ1-1; clone_size: -; v_call: TRBV9
cdr3_nt: TGCAGCGTTGAAGATCCCCAGGGGGCTTACAATGAGCAGTTCTTC; cdr3_aa: CSVEDPQGAYNEQFF; d_call: TRBD1; j_call: TRBJ2-1; clone_size: -; v_call: TRBV29-1
cdr3_nt: TGTGCCAGCAGCTACCCAAGGGACAAGAGCTCCTACGAGCAGTACTTC; cdr3_aa: CASSYPRDKSSYEQYF; d_call: -; j_call: TRBJ2-7; clone_size: -; v_call: TRBV7-2
cdr3_nt: TGTGCCAGCAGCTCCATTTCAGAGACCCAGTACTTC; cdr3_aa: CASSSISETQYF; d_call: -; j_call: TRBJ2-5; clone_size: -; v_call: TRBV7-8
cdr3_nt: TGTGCCAGCAGTTTAAGGAAATATTACAGGGGGGACTACTACGAGCAGTACTTC; cdr3_aa: CASSLRKYYRGDYYEQYF; d_call: -; j_call: TRBJ2-7; clone_size: -; v_call: TRBV28
cdr3_nt: TGCGCCAGCAGCCAATCTTACAAACAGGGGGCGTTAGTTGGCTACACCTTC; cdr3_aa: CASSQSYKQGALVGYTF; d_call: TRBD1; j_call: TRBJ1-2; clone_size: -; v_call: TRBV4-3
cdr3_nt: TGTGCCAGCAGCCTAAATCGGGAGCAGTACTTC; cdr3_aa: CASSLNREQYF; d_call: -; j_call: TRBJ2-7; clone_size: -; v_call: TRBV11-2
cdr3_nt: TGTGCCAGCAGCCGCACCCAGGAGGGGGATTACGAGCAGTACTTC; cdr3_aa: CASSRTQEGDYEQYF; d_call: -; j_call: TRBJ2-7; clone_size: -; v_call: TRBV6-5
cdr3_nt: TGTGCCAGCAGCTCCCTGCTAGCGGGGGGGCTGGTGAACGAGCAGTACTTC; cdr3_aa: CASSSLLAGGLVNEQYF; d_call: TRBD2; j_call: TRBJ2-7; clone_size: -; v_call: TRBV7-9
cdr3_nt: TGCGCCAGCAGTGATCCCCCCGGCGGACTGGGCTACGAGCAGTACTTC; cdr3_aa: CASSDPPGGLGYEQYF; d_call: -; j_call: TRBJ2-7; clone_size: -; v_call: TRBV10-2
cdr3_nt: TGTGCCAGCTCTTATATGGCTAACTATGGCTACACCTTC; cdr3_aa: CASSYMANYGYTF; d_call: -; j_call: TRBJ1-2; clone_size: -; v_call: TRBV6-5
cdr3_nt: TGCGCCAGCAGTGAGTCGTCACTCCCGAATGGCGAGCAGTTCTTC; cdr3_aa: CASSESSLPNGEQFF; d_call: -; j_call: TRBJ2-1; clone_size: -; v_call: TRBV10-2
cdr3_nt: TGTGCCAGCAGCTTGGTCCCGGCGGATGGCTACACCTTC; cdr3_aa: CASSLVPADGYTF; d_call: -; j_call: TRBJ1-2; clone_size: -; v_call: TRBV11-2
cdr3_nt: TGTGCCAGCAGCTCCGACTCTCCCTACGAGCAGTACTTC; cdr3_aa: CASSSDSPYEQYF; d_call: -; j_call: TRBJ2-7; clone_size: -; v_call: TRBV7-8
cdr3_nt: TGTGCCAGCAGGCAGACAGAGTCGACTGAAGCTTTCTTT; cdr3_aa: CASRQTESTEAFF; d_call: -; j_call: TRBJ1-1; clone_size: -; v_call: TRBV6-5
cdr3_nt: TGTGCCAGCAGACCCCTTCCTATCGGGGGGCACAACTCTGGAAACACCATATATTTT; cdr3_aa: CASRPLPIGGHNSGNTIYF; d_call: -; j_call: TRBJ1-3; clone_size: -; v_call: TRBV7-2
cdr3_nt: TGTGCCAGCAGCTTACTAGCGGGAGGGGATGAGCAGTTCTTC; cdr3_aa: CASSLLAGGDEQFF; d_call: TRBD2; j_call: TRBJ2-1; clone_size: few; v_call: TRBV11-2
cdr3_nt: TGCGCCAGCAGCAACCGACAGGGGGACGAGCAGTACTTC; cdr3_aa: CASSNRQGDEQYF; d_call: TRBD1; j_call: TRBJ2-7; clone_size: -; v_call: TRBV5-1
cdr3_nt: TGTGCCAGTACCCTAGGGGTGAACACTGAAGCTTTCTTT; cdr3_aa: CASTLGVNTEAFF; d_call: -; j_call: TRBJ1-1; clone_size: -; v_call: TRBV19
cdr3_nt: TGTGCCAGCAGACGCGGACTAGCGGGGAACACCGGGGAGCTGTTTTTT; cdr3_aa: CASRRGLAGNTGELFF; d_call: TRBD2; j_call: TRBJ2-2; clone_size: -; v_call: TRBV27
cdr3_nt: TGCGCCAGCAGCCAAGATTTACGGGGGAACTATGGCTACACCTTC; cdr3_aa: CASSQDLRGNYGYTF; d_call: -; j_call: TRBJ1-2; clone_size: -; v_call: TRBV4-1